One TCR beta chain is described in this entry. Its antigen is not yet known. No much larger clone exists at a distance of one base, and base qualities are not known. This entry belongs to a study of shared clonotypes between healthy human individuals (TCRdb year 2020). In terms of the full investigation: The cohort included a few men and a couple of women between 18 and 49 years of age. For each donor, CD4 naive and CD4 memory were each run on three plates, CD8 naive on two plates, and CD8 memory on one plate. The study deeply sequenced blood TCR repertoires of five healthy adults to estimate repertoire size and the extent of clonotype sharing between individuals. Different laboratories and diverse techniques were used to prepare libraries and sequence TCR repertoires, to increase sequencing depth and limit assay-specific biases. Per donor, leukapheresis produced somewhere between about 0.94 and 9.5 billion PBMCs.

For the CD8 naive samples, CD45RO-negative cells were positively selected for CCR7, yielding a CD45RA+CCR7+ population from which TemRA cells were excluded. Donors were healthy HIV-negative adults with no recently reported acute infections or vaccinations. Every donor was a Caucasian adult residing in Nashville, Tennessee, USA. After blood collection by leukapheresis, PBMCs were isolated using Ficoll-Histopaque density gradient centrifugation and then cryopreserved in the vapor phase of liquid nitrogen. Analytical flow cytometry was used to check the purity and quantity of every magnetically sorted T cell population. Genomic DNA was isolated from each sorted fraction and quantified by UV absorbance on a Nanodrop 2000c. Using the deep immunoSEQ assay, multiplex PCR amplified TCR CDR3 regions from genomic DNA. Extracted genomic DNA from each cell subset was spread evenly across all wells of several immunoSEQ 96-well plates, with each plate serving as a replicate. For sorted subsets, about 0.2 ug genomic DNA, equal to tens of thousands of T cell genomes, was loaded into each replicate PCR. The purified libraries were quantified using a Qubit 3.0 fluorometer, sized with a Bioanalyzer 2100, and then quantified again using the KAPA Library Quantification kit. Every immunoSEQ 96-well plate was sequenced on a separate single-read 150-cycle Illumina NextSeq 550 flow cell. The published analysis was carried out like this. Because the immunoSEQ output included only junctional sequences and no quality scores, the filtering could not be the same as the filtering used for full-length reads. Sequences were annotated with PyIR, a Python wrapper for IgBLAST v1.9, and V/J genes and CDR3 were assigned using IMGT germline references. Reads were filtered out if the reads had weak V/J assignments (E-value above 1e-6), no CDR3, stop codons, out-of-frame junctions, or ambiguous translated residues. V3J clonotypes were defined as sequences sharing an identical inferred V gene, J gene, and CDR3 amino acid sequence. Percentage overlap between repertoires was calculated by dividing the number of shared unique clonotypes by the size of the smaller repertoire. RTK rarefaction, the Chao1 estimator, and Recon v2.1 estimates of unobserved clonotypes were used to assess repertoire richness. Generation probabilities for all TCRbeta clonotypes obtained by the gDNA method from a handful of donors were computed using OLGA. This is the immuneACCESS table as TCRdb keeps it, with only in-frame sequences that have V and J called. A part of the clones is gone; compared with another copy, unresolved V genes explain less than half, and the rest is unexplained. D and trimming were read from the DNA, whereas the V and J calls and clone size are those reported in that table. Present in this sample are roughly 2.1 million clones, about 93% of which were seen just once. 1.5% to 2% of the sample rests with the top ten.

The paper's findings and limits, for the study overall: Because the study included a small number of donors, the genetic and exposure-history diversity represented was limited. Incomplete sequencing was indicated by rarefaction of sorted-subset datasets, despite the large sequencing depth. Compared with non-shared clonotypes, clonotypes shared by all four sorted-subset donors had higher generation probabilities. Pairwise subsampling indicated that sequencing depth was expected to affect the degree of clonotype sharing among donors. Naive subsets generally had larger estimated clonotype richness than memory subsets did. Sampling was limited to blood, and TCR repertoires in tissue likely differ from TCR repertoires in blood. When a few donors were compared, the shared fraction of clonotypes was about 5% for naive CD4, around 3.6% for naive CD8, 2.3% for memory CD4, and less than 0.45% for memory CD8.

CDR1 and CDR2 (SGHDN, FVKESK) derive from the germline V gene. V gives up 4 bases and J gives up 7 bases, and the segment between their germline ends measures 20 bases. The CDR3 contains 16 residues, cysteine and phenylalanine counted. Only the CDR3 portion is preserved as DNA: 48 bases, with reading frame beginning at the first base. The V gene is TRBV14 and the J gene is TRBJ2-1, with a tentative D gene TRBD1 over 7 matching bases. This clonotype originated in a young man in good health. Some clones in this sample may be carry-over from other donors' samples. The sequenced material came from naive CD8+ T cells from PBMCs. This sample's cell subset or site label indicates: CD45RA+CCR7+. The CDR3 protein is CASSPLRGEVVNEQFF. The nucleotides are TGTGCCAGCAGCCCACTCAGGGGGGAAGTTGTGAATGAGCAGTTCTTC.